The T cell receptor beta chain under discussion was sequenced for a study of T cell responses to AZD1222 COVID-19 vaccine. Study outcomes and limitations: There were vaccine-associated CD4 TCRs across spike, dominant at 160-218 and 743-854. Donors were largely white British and mainly female; clonal diversity was possibly underestimated. Two doses of AZD1222 preceded a rise in Spike-specific TCR breadth and depth.

This table comes from immunoSEQ multiplex PCR, and its TCRdb copy is limited to in-frame clones, with some not included. Of roughly 170,000 clones in the sample, under 95% are singletons; the top ten hold 1.5% to 2%. Turning to this clone: What it recognizes is unknown.

This CDR3 comprises 14 residues. Germline-derived CDR1 and CDR2 are MNHEY and SVGAGI. V gave up 4 bases and J gave up 5 bases, with 12 bases separating them. The chain recombines TRBV6-5 with TRBJ1-5; no firm D call. The source is an adult who received the AZD1222 COVID-19 vaccine. The sequencing here drew on peripheral blood, taken 28 days after the second AZD1222 dose. CDR3 in DNA: TGTGCCAGCAGTTTAATGCAGACCGATCAGCCCCAGCATTTT. It yields the protein CASSLMQTDQPQHF.